The 13 T cell receptor beta chains below come from one sample, sequenced in a study of blood T cell repertoires in COVID-19. Method: immunoSEQ multiplex PCR; TCRdb's copy keeps in-frame clones and lacks some. Among some 200,000 clones listed, 80% to 90% were seen once. Sequencing was done on a sample of peripheral blood. The receptors come from a woman between 45 and 60 years old with acute or convalescent COVID-19.

J is TRBJ1-2 and V is TRBV11-2, with D maybe TRBD1 (6 bases). Germline V CDR1 and CDR2: SGHAT, FQNNGV. V was trimmed by 3 bases and J by 7 bases, leaving 15 bases between them. The CDR3 runs to 14 residues. DNA for the CDR3: TGTGCCAGCAGCTTCATCGGGGGGCAAGGTGGCTACACCTTC. This translates into CASSFIGGQGGYTF.

This chain joins TRBV6-5 and TRBJ2-5, with 7 bases that match TRBD2. The CDR3 spans 14 residues. Germline V gives CDR1 MNHEY, CDR2 SVGAGI. The trim removed 5 bases at V and 7 bases at J, leaving 10 bases unmatched. CDR3 bases: TGTGCCAGCAGTCTCGCCCTTGGGGGGGGGACCCAGTACTTC. Protein: CASSLALGGGTQYF.

This rearrangement joins TRBV27 to TRBJ2-1, with 10 bases fitting TRBD2. The ends lost 2 bases at V and 7 bases at J; junction bases unmatched: 11. From germline, CDR1 is MNHEY and CDR2 SMNVEV (reference sequence). This CDR3 spans 17 amino acids. The CDR3: CASSLIGLAGVGNEQFF. The CDR3 DNA sequence: TGTGCCAGCAGTTTAATCGGGCTAGCGGGAGTAGGGAATGAGCAGTTCTTC.

This CDR3 reads CASTTRLAGEGAYNEQFF. The CDR3, as DNA: TGTGCCAGTACCACCCGTCTAGCGGGGGAGGGAGCCTACAATGAGCAGTTCTTC. The rearrangement joins TRBV19 to TRBJ2-1; 10 bases line up with TRBD2. Trimming at V came to 7 bases and at J to 2 bases, leaving 14 bases not matched to a gene. The CDR3 is 18 amino acids. Germline-derived CDR1 and CDR2 are LNHDA and SQIVND (reference sequence).

This chain uses TRBV6-5 with TRBJ1-2, with D maybe TRBD1 (5 bases). Trimming took off 5 bases at V and 1 base at J, with 11 bases between the two ends. This CDR3 has 14 residues. Germline CDR1 MNHEY, CDR2 SVGAGI. In nucleotides, the CDR3 is TGTGCCAGCAGTAAGGACAAGGGTAACTATGGCTACACCTTC. This codes for CASSKDKGNYGYTF.

The count of this clone is one. The chain combines TRBV29-1 with TRBJ2-1; D remains ambiguous. Germline CDR1 and CDR2: SQVTM and ANQGSEA. The CDR3 is 14 residues long. The ends were cut back, 3 bases at V and 0 bases at J, with 9 bases in the middle. The CDR3 DNA follows: TGCAGCGTTGAGAGGTCAAGCTCCTACAATGAGCAGTTCTTC. Its protein product is CSVERSSSYNEQFF.

This chain connects TRBV18 to TRBJ2-2; 10 bases match TRBD2. The J segment lost 1 base and the V segment lost 6 bases, leaving 5 bases of the junction unmatched. Germline V CDR1 and CDR2: KGHSH, LQKENI. This CDR3 comprises 16 residues. The CDR3 region is CASSPRTSGNTGELFF. CDR3 DNA: TGTGCCAGCTCTCCCAGGACTAGCGGGAACACCGGGGAGCTGTTTTTT.

The rearrangement links TRBV29-1 to TRBJ2-7; D gene uncertain. CDR3 length: 12 amino acids. Between the trimmed V and J ends, which lost 2 bases and 6 bases, there was a span of 11 bases. Germline values: CDR1 SQVTM, CDR2 ANQGSEA. CDR3 region: CSVEKASREQYF. The CDR3 DNA follows: TGCAGCGTTGAAAAAGCATCCCGCGAGCAGTACTTC.

For the CDR3, the DNA is TGTGCCAGCAGCGGCGGCCTCACAGATACGCAGTATTTT. It specifies CASSGGLTDTQYF. The genes are TRBV6-5 and TRBJ2-3; D remains unclear. The germline V gene encodes CDR1 MNHEY and CDR2 SVGAGI. V shed 6 bases and J shed 2 bases, with 9 bases lying between them. This CDR3 spans 13 amino acids.

The rearrangement joins TRBV19 to TRBJ2-7, with 8 positions matching TRBD1. This CDR3 spans 14 amino acids. CDR1 is LNHDA, CDR2 SQIVND, per germline (reference sequence). J was trimmed by 2 bases and V by 5 bases; bases with no gene match: 5. The CDR3: CASSYGTGTYEQYF. CDR3 coding DNA: TGTGCCAGTAGTTACGGGACAGGTACCTACGAGCAGTACTTC.

The rearrangement joins TRBV5-1 to TRBJ2-7; TRBD2 aligns across 8 bases. CDR3 length: 17 amino acids. Germline V gene data show CDR1 as SGHRS and CDR2 as YFSETQ. Trimming took 1 base from V and 3 from J; bases not matched to a gene: 12. The CDR3 spells CASSLRNSGNSIYEQYF. CDR3 DNA sequence: TGCGCCAGCAGCTTGAGGAATAGCGGGAACTCCATCTACGAGCAGTACTTC.

This clone has just a few counts. The genes are TRBV3-1 (or the pseudogene TRBV3-2) and TRBJ2-1; no clear D. The CDR3 covers 15 residues. V was trimmed by 4 bases and J by 3 bases, leaving 13 bases between them. From germline, CDR1 is LGHDT and CDR2 YNNKEL (reference sequence). CDR3 nucleotide sequence: TGTGCCAGCAGCCCGATCGAAGTTAGCTACAATGAGCAGTTCTTC. It encodes CASSPIEVSYNEQFF.

This chain connects TRBV5-1 to TRBJ2-7; 9 nucleotides agree with TRBD1. J lost 1 base, V lost 2 bases, and 7 bases had no gene match. This CDR3 has 16 residues. Germline V gene sequence: CDR1 SGHRS, CDR2 YFSETQ. The CDR3 region is CASSFWDREASYEQYF. The CDR3 region has the DNA TGCGCCAGCAGCTTCTGGGACAGGGAAGCGTCCTACGAGCAGTACTTC.